This TCR beta chain was obtained from a study of blood T cell repertoires in COVID-19. Germline CDR1 reads LGHNA; CDR2 reads YNFKEQ. The CDR3 consists of 11 residues. Trimming removed 8 bases at V and 6 bases at J, with 10 bases between. Using immunoSEQ multiplex PCR, the repertoire was profiled, and TCRdb retains in-frame clones only, with some absent. The sample holds around 320,000 clones; roughly 86% are singletons and the top ten take around 10%. The chain joins TRBV4-2 to TRBJ1-1; unclear D gene. Input material: peripheral blood. The sequence came from a woman aged 25 to 39 with COVID-19, enrolled during active disease. CDR3 in DNA: TGTGCCAGCGCTTCAGGATCTGAAGCTTTCTTT. Translated: CASASGSEAFF.